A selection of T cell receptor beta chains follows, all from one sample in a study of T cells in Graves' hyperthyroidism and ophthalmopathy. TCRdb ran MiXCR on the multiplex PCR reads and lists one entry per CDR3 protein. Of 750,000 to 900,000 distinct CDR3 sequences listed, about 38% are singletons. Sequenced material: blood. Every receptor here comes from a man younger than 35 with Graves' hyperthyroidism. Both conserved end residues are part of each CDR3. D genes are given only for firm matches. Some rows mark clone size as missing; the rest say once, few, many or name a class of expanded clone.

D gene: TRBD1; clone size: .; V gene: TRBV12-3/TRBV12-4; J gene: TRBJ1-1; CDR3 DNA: TGTGCCACCAGCCTGACAGGGGAGACTGAAGCTTTCTTT; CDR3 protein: CATSLTGETEAFF
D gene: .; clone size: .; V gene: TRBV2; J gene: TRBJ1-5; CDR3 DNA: TGTGCCAGCAGTGAAGCAGGGGTATCGGATCAGCCCCAGCATTTT; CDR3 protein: CASSEAGVSDQPQHF
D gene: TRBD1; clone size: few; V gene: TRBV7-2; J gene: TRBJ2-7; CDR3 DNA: TGTGCCAGCAGCACGGACAGGGGGTACTACGAGCAGTACTTC; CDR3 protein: CASSTDRGYYEQYF
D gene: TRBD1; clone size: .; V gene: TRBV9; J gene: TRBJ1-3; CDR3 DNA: TGTGCCAGCAGCCTTTGGACAGGCCCGAACACCATATATTTT; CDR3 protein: CASSLWTGPNTIYF
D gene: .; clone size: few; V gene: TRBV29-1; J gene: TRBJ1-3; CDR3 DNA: TGCAGCGCAACCGGAAACACCATATATTTT; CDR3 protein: CSATGNTIYF
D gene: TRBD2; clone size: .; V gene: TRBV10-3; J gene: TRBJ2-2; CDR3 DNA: TGTGCCAGCAGTTACCTAGCGGCAGCCCTTACCGGGGAGCTGTTTTTT; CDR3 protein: CASSYLAAALTGELFF
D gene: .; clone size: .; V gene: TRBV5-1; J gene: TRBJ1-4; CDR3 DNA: TGCGCCAGCAGCGTTAGTGATAAATTCGATGAAAAACTGTTTTTT; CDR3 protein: CASSVSDKFDEKLFF
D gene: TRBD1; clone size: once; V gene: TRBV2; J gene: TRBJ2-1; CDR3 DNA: TGTGCCAGCAGTGCGCCGGGACAGGGGATTTACAATGAGCAGTTCTTC; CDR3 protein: CASSAPGQGIYNEQFF
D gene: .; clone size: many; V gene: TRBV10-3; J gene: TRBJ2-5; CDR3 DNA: TGTGCCATCAGCCGGGACTTATTCCAAGAGACCCAGTACTTC; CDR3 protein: CAISRDLFQETQYF
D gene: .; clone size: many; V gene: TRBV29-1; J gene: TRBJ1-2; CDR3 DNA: TGCAGCGTTGATCAGGGTTATGGCTACACCTTC; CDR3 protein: CSVDQGYGYTF
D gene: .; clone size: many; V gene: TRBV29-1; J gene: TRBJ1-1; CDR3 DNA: TGCAGCGTTGGGGGCGAGGCCACTGAAGCTTTCTTT; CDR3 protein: CSVGGEATEAFF
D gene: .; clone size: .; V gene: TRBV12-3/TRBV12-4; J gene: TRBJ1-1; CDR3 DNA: TGTGCCATCCGCAGGAGAGTCTACACTGAAGCTTTCTTT; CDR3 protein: CAIRRRVYTEAFF
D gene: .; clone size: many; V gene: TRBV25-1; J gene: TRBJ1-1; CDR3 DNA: TGTGCCAGCACAAGGGGGTGGGACACTGAAGCTTTCTTT; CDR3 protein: CASTRGWDTEAFF
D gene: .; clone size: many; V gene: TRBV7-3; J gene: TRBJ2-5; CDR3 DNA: TGTGCCAGCAGCGCAAGGGGCAGTCAAGAGACCCAGTACTTC; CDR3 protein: CASSARGSQETQYF
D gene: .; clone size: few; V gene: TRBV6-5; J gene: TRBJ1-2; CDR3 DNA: TGTGCCAGCACCGACCGCTCGGATTCCTATGGCTACACCTTC; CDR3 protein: CASTDRSDSYGYTF
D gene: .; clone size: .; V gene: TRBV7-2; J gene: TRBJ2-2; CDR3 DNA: TGTGCCAGCAGACTAATGATACTCGGGGAGCTGTTTTTT; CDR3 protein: CASRLMILGELFF
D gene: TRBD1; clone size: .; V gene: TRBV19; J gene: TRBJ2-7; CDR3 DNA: TGTGCCAGTAGTATCGGACAGGGGACCTACGAGCAGTACTTC; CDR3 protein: CASSIGQGTYEQYF
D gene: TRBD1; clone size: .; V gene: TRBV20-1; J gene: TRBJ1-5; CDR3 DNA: TGCAGCTTACAGGGGAATCAGCCCCAGCATTTT; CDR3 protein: CSLQGNQPQHF
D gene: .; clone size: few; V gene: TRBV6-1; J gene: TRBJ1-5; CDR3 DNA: TGTGCCAGCAGAGCGGACAGCCCGGGACAGCCCCAGCATTTT; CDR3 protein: CASRADSPGQPQHF
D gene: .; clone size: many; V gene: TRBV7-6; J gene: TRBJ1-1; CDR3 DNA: TGTGCCAGCACCAATCCCCCGGCAAAGGACACTGAAGCTTTCTTT; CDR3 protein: CASTNPPAKDTEAFF
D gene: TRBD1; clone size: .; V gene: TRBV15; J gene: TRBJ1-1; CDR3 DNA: TGTGCCACCAGCAGTTGGACAGGTATCGTGAACACTGAAGCTTTCTTT; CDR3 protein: CATSSWTGIVNTEAFF
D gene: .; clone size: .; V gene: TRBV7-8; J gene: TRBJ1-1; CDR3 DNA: TGTGCCAGCAGCTTTAGCAGGGCGGGTATGAACACTGAAGCTTTCTTT; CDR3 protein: CASSFSRAGMNTEAFF
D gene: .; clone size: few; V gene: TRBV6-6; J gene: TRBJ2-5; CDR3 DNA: TGTGCCGTCGAGGGGGGGGCGGATGGAGAGACCCAGTACTTC; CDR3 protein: CAVEGGADGETQYF
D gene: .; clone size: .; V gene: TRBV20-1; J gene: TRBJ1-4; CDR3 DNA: TGCAGTGCTAGAGATCCCCGTAGTGGTAATGAAAAACTGTTTTTT; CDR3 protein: CSARDPRSGNEKLFF
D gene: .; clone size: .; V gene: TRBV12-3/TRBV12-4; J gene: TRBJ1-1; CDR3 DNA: TGTGCCAGCAGGGGCGGGACCTCGAACACTGAAGCTTTCTTT; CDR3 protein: CASRGGTSNTEAFF
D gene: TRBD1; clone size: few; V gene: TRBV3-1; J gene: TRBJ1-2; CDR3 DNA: TGTGCCAGCAGCTTCGGGACAGTGAGGGGTGGCTACACCTTC; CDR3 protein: CASSFGTVRGGYTF
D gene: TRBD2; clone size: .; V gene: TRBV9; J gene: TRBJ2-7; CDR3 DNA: TGTGCCAGCAGCGTAGCTGGGACTAGTTACTACGAGCAGTACTTC; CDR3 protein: CASSVAGTSYYEQYF
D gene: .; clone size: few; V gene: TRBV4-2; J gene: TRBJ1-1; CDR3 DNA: TGTGCCAGCAGCCAAGATCGGTTCCACACTGAAGCTTTCTTT; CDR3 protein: CASSQDRFHTEAFF
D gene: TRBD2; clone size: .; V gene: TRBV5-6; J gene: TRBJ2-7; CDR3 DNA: TGTGCCAGCTCCCGGGGCGGGGGGGCCAGCGAGCAGTACTTC; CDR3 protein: CASSRGGGASEQYF
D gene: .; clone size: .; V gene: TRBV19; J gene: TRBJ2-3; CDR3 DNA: TGTGCCAGTAGTATGGTGCAAAACACAGATACGCAGTATTTT; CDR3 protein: CASSMVQNTDTQYF
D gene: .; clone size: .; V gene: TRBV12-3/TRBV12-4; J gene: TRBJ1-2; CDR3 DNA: TGTGCCAGCAGTTTGGGCAGCGGACCTAAAGGCTACACCTTC; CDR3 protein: CASSLGSGPKGYTF
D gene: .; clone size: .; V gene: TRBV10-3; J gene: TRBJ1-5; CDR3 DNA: TGTGCCATCAGTGGGAGGGGGGATCAGCCCCAGCATTTT; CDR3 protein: CAISGRGDQPQHF
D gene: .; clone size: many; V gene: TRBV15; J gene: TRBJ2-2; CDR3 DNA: TGTGCCACCAGCAGAGGGGCCGCCGGGGAGCTGTTTTTT; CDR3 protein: CATSRGAAGELFF
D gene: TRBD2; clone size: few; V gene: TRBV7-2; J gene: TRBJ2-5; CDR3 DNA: TGTGCCAGCAGCTTCACCGCTAGCGGGAGGGAGACCCAGTACTTC; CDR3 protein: CASSFTASGRETQYF
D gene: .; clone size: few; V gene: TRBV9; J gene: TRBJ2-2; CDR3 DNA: TGTGCCAGCAGCGACGGCGGGACTCAGGGGAACACCGGGGAGCTGTTTTTT; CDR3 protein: CASSDGGTQGNTGELFF
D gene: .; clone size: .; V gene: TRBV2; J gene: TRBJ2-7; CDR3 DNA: TGTGCCAGCAGCGACTTCCGGGGCCGCTACGAGCAGTACTTC; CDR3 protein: CASSDFRGRYEQYF